This passage covers 16 T cell receptor beta chains from one sample sequenced in a study of T cell repertoires in cytomegalovirus infection. MiXCR, applied by TCRdb to the reads, yields one record per CDR3 protein. The data show approximately 990,000 distinct CDR3 sequences, around a third seen once. No antigens are known for them. The sample in question was cultured CD8+ T cells from PBMCs, obtained from culture after CMV antigen stimulation. The receptors here all came from a human donor in good health (CMV status not recorded). Some clones in this sample may be carry-over from other donors' samples.

The chain combines TRBV3-1 with TRBJ2-1; tentatively, D is TRBD1 (5 bases). V dropped 5 bases and J dropped 6 bases, with 20 bases sitting between them. The V gene's germline CDR1 is LGHDT and CDR2 YNNKEL (reference sequence). This CDR3 is built from 16 residues. CDR3 sequence (DNA): TGTGCCAGCAGCTACTCCGCAGGGATGTTGACCAATGAGCAGTTCTTC. Residues: CASSYSAGMLTNEQFF.

The V call is TRBV25-1, the J call TRBJ1-5; the D gene is possibly TRBD1 (5 bases). The CDR3 covers 14 residues. The germline V gene has CDR1 MGHDK and CDR2 SYGVNS. Trimming removed 3 bases at V and 7 bases at J, with 13 bases between. The CDR3 sequence is CASSEGPSGQPQHF. The CDR3 nucleotides are TGTGCCAGCAGTGAGGGACCCTCGGGGCAGCCCCAGCATTTT.

Ten or more counts support this clonotype. The gene calls are TRBV7-2 and TRBJ2-2; D unclear. V lost 1 base and J lost 5, with 5 bases in between. The CDR3 is 13 residues long. Germline CDR1 and CDR2: SGHTA and FQGNSA. This CDR3 is CASSLGWTGELFF. Here the CDR3 DNA reads TGTGCCAGCAGCTTAGGTTGGACCGGGGAGCTGTTTTTT.

This clonotype was observed a handful of times. The chain carries TRBV28 and TRBJ2-7; tentative D call: TRBD2 (5 bases). In germline, CDR1 is MDHEN, CDR2 SYDVKM. Between the trimmed V and J ends, which lost 7 bases and 2 bases, there was a span of 30 bases. The CDR3 extends over 19 amino acids. The CDR3 is CASTPVTGLASLSAYEQYV. The CDR3 coding sequence is TGTGCCAGCACCCCTGTCACCGGGCTAGCCAGTCTAAGCGCCTACGAGCAGTACGTC.

This clonotype has a handful of counts. This chain connects TRBV15 to TRBJ1-1; D unresolved. V lost 0 bases to trimming and J lost 0 bases, with 8 bases between them. CDR3 length: 15 amino acids. Germline V CDR1 and CDR2: LNHNV, YYDKDF (reference sequence). This CDR3 reads CATSRDPNLNTEAFF. In nucleotides, the CDR3 is TGTGCCACCAGCAGAGATCCCAATCTGAACACTGAAGCTTTCTTT.

This rearrangement joins TRBV5-5 to TRBJ1-1; D not resolved. The CDR3 has 14 residues. Per germline, CDR1 SGHKS and CDR2 YYEKEE (reference sequence). V lost 4 bases and J lost 4, with 14 bases in between. The CDR3 loop is CASSPGDEGTEAFF. As DNA, the CDR3 is TGTGCCAGCAGCCCCGGCGATGAGGGCACTGAAGCTTTCTTT.

This clonotype turned up a few times. The chain couples TRBV7-2 to TRBJ2-1; the match to TRBD1 covers 7 bases. Losses at the gene ends were 5 bases for V and 7 bases for J; bases not matched to a gene: 8. CDR1 and CDR2 from the germline V gene are SGHTA and FQGNSA. The CDR3 is 14 amino acids. In nucleotides, the CDR3 is TGTGCCAGCAGCCGGTGGGTACAGGGGAATGAGCAGTTCTTC. Encoded protein: CASSRWVQGNEQFF.

This clonotype has just a few counts. The chain employs TRBV4-2 and TRBJ2-1; 7 bases are shared with TRBD1. CDR1 and CDR2 from the germline V gene are LGHNA and YNFKEQ. This CDR3 region has 18 residues. V lost 4 bases and J lost 2; bases outside the gene matches: 14. CDR3 sequence: CASSPAGGQSGTYNEQFF. DNA for the CDR3: TGTGCCAGCAGCCCCGCTGGGGGACAGTCGGGTACCTACAATGAGCAGTTCTTC.

This clonotype was seen only a few times. The J gene is TRBJ1-5, the V gene TRBV7-9, with D tentatively TRBD1 (5 bases). The length of the CDR3 is 14 residues. The germline CDR1 and CDR2 sequences are SEHNR and FQNEAQ (reference sequence). V was shortened by 2 bases and J by 6 bases, with 11 bases between the two germline ends. The CDR3 is CASSLQGIAQPQHF. CDR3 sequence (DNA): TGTGCCAGCAGCTTACAGGGTATCGCTCAGCCCCAGCATTTT.

The V and J genes are TRBV12-3 or TRBV12-4 and TRBJ1-2, with D hard to call. The V gene lost 0 bases and the J gene lost 4 bases, with 9 bases spanning the gap. The CDR3 contains 14 residues. CDR3: CASSLAPRAYGYTF. In DNA form, the CDR3 reads TGTGCCAGCAGTTTAGCTCCGAGGGCCTATGGCTACACCTTC.

V is TRBV5-4 and J is TRBJ1-2; D gene unclear. The length of the CDR3 is 14 residues. V lost 7 bases to trimming and J lost 3 bases, with 16 bases between them. Germline V lookup: CDR1 SGHNT, CDR2 YYREEE (reference sequence). CDR3 loop: CASLGSKGDYGYTF. The CDR3 DNA sequence: TGTGCCAGCCTGGGCAGCAAAGGAGACTATGGCTACACCTTC.

The rearrangement links TRBV28 to TRBJ1-2, with TRBD1 as a possible D gene (5 bases). CDR1 MDHEN and CDR2 SYDVKM come from the germline V gene. Trimming pared 3 bases from V and 8 bases from J, leaving 19 bases between. The CDR3 loop spans 15 amino acids. The CDR3 here is CASSFDGSGTRGYTF. The CDR3 region has the DNA TGTGCCAGCAGTTTCGACGGCTCCGGGACCAGAGGCTACACCTTC.

The V gene is TRBV20-1, the J gene TRBJ2-7; no definite D call. Trimming stripped 2 bases from V and 1 base from J, with 15 bases between. The CDR3 is 15 residues long. Germline CDR1 is DFQATT and CDR2 is SNEGSKA (reference sequence). The CDR3 spells CSARPTTNPSYEQYF. The CDR3 nucleotides are TGCAGTGCTAGACCTACAACCAATCCTTCCTACGAGCAGTACTTC.

The V gene is TRBV6-5, the J gene TRBJ2-5; D is perhaps TRBD1 (6 bases). The V and J ends lost 5 bases and 5 bases respectively, with 24 bases between them. CDR3 size: 17 residues. Germline values: CDR1 MNHEY, CDR2 SVGAGI. The CDR3: CASSPISDGSGDETQYF. The CDR3 DNA is TGTGCCAGCAGTCCCATTTCTGACGGGTCAGGGGATGAGACCCAGTACTTC.

This clonotype was detected many times. This CDR3 reads CASSLERGGEAFF. The CDR3 DNA sequence: TGTGCCAGCAGCTTAGAGAGGGGGGGAGAAGCTTTCTTT. The chain is built from TRBV7-8 and TRBJ1-1; the D gene is possibly TRBD1 (6 bases). Trimming pared 1 base from V and 8 bases from J, leaving 11 bases between. This CDR3 has 13 residues. Germline-derived CDR1 and CDR2 are SGHVS and FQNEAQ.

This chain links TRBV13 with TRBJ2-7; D might be TRBD1 or TRBD2, each matching 5 bases. Germline V gene sequence: CDR1 PRHDT, CDR2 FYEKMQ (reference sequence). Trimming removed 8 bases at V and 2 bases at J, with 10 bases between. The CDR3 runs to 12 residues. CDR3 protein: CASGGEAYEQYF. CDR3 bases: TGTGCCAGCGGGGGTGAAGCCTACGAGCAGTACTTC.